This TCR beta chain emerged from a study of blood T cell repertoires in COVID-19. Across the study: The cDNA or gDNA used as material had been derived from T cells, B-cell-depleted T cells, or PBMCs.

Libraries were prepared by immunoSEQ multiplex PCR; TCRdb keeps only in-frame clonotypes and omits some of them. The sample lists 65,000 to 85,000 clones; around 90% were seen once. Germline V gene sequence: CDR1 MNHNS, CDR2 SASEGT. This CDR3 is 16 amino acids long. The V and J ends lost 0 bases and 5 bases, in that order; junction bases with no gene match: 5. The sample consisted of peripheral blood. The chain joins TRBV6-1 to TRBJ1-2; the match to TRBD1 covers 11 bases. This receptor was identified in a human donor in a cohort sampled during active COVID-19. CDR3 residues: CASSEAVGTGGYGYTF. The CDR3 DNA follows: TGTGCCAGCAGTGAAGCGGTAGGGACAGGGGGGTATGGCTACACCTTC.